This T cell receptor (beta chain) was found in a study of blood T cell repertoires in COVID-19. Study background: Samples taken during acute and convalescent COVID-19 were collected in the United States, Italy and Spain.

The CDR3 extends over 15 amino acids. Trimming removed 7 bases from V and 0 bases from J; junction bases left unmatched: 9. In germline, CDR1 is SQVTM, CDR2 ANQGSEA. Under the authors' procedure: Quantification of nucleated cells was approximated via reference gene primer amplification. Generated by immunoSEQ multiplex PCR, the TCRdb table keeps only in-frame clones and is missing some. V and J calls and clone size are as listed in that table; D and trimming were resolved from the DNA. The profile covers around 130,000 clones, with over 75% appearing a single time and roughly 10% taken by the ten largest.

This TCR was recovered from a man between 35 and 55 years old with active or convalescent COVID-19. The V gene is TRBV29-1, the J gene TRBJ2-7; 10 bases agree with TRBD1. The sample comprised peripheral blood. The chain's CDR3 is CSASGQGSGSYEQYF. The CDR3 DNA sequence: TGCAGCGCCTCGGGACAGGGGTCGGGCTCCTACGAGCAGTACTTC.